The present entry profiles one T cell receptor beta chain with its context. The data stem from a study of CD8 T cells in Susac syndrome. The CD8+ and CD4+ T cells were isolated magnetically using a negative isolation approach, whereas the TEMRA cells were enriched by FACS. Random hexamers were used to reverse transcribe roughly 0.5 to 1 ug of RNA. Amplification of TCR beta CDR3 used immunoSEQ multiplex PCR across 54 Vbeta and 13 Jbeta. TCRdb reprocessed the immunoSEQ multiplex PCR reads with MiXCR, giving one entry per CDR3 protein. Among roughly 150,000 distinct CDR3 sequences listed, approximately 94% were seen once. The V gene's germline CDR1 is LGHDT and CDR2 YNNKEL (reference sequence). This CDR3 is 15 amino acids long. V was trimmed by 4 bases and J by 4 bases, leaving 13 bases between them.

The specimen sequenced was CD8+ T cells from PBMCs. This receptor was identified in a human donor with multiple sclerosis. The chain links TRBV3-1 to TRBJ1-4; TRBD1 is a possible D gene (5 bases). This CDR3 reads CASSLRRQNNEKLFF. The CDR3 DNA is TGTGCCAGCAGCCTCCGAAGACAGAATAATGAAAAACTGTTTTTT.